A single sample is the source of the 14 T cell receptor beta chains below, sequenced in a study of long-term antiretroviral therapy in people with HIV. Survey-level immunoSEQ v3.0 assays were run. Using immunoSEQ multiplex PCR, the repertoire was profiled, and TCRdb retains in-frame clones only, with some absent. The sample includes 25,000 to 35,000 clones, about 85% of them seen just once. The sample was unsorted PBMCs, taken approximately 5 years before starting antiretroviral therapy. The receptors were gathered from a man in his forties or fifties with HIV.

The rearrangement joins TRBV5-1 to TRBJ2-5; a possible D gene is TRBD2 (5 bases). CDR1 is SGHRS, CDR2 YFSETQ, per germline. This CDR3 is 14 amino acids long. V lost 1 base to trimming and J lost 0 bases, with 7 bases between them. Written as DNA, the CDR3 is TGCGCCAGCAGCTTGCGGCGGGACCAAGAGACCCAGTACTTC. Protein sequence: CASSLRRDQETQYF.

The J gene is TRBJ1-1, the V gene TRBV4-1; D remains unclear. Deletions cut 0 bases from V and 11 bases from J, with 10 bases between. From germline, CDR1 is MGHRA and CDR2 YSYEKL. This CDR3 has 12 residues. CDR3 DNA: TGCGCCAGCAGCCAAGAAAGTGTGGGTGCTTTCTTT. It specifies CASSQESVGAFF.

In DNA, the CDR3 is TGTGCCAGCAGTGCAAATGACAGGGGGTCAGGAAACACCATATATTTT. Protein: CASSANDRGSGNTIYF. The chain carries TRBV27 and TRBJ1-3; the match to TRBD1 covers 9 bases. CDR1 MNHEY and CDR2 SMNVEV come from the germline V gene (reference sequence). CDR3 length: 16 residues. Trimming removed 5 bases from V and 4 bases from J; junction bases left unmatched: 9.

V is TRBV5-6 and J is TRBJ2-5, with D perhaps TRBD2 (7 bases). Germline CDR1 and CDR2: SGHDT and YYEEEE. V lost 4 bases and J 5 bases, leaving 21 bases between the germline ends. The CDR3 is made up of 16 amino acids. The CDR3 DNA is TGTGCCAGCAGCCGGGGGGCCGAGTCCTGGCGGGAGACCCAGTACTTC. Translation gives CASSRGAESWRETQYF.

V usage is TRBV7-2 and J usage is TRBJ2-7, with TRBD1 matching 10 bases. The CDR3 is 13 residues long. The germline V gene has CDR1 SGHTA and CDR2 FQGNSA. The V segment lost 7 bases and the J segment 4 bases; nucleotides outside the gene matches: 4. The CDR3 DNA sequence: TGTGCCAGCACCCCGGGACAGGGGTACGAGCAGTACTTC. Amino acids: CASTPGQGYEQYF.

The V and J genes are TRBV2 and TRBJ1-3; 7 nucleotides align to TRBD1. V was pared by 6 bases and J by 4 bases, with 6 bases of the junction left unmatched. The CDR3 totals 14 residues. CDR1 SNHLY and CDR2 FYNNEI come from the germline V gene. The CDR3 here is CASSPNRGGNTIYF. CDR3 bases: TGTGCCAGCAGCCCCAACAGGGGAGGAAACACCATATATTTT.

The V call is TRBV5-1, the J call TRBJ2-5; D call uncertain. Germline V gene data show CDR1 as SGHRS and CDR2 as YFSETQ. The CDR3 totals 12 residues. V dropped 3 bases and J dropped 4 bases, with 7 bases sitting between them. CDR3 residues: CASSSGLETQYF. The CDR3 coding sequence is TGCGCCAGCAGCTCTGGGTTAGAGACCCAGTACTTC. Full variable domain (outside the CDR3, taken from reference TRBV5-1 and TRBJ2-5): KAGVTQTPRYLIKTRGQQVTLSCSPISGHRSVSWYQQTPGQGLQFLFEYFSETQRNKGNFPGRFSGRQFSNSRSEMNVSTLELGDSALYLCASSSGLETQYFGPGTRLLVL.

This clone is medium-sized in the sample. The CDR3: CASAPVIVGEQYF. The CDR3 DNA sequence: TGTGCCAGCGCGCCCGTGATAGTCGGCGAGCAGTACTTC. J is TRBJ2-7 and V is TRBV27, with unresolved D. The CDR3 extends over 13 amino acids. CDR1 MNHEY and CDR2 SMNVEV come from the germline V gene (reference sequence). V was shortened by 8 bases and J by 6 bases, with 17 bases between the two germline ends.

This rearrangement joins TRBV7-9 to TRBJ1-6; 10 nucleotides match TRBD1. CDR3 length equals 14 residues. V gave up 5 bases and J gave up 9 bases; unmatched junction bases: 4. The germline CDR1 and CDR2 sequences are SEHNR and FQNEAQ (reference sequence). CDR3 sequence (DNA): TGTGCCAGCAGCCGTGACAGGGGGCGTTCACCCCTCCACTTT. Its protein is CASSRDRGRSPLHF.

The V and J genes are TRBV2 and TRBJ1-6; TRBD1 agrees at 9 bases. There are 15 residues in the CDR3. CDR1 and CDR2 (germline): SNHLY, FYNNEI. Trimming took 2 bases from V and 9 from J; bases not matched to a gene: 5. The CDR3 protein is CASSERGTGFSPLHF. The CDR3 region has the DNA TGTGCCAGCAGTGAACGCGGGACAGGGTTTTCACCCCTCCACTTT.

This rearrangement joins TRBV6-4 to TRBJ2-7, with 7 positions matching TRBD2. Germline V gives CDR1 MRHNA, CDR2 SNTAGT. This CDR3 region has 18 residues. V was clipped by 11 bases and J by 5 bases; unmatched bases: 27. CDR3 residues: CAPTPPWGRGLNHNEQYF. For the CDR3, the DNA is TGTGCCCCGACGCCTCCGTGGGGGAGGGGCCTAAATCACAACGAGCAGTACTTC.

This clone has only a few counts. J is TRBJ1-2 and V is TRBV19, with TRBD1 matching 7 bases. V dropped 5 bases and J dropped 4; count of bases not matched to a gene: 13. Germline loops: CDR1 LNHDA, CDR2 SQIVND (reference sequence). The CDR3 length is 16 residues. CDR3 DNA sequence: TGTGCCAGTAGTCCGTGGACAGGCCCTCCCCTCTATGGCTACACCTTC. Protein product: CASSPWTGPPLYGYTF.

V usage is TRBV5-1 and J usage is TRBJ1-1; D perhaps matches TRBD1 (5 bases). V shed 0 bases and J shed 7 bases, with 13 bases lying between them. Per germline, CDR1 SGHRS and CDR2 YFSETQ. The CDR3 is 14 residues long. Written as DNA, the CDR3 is TGCGCCAGCAGCTTGGAGGGCAGGGAAGGTGAAGCTTTCTTT. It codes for CASSLEGREGEAFF.

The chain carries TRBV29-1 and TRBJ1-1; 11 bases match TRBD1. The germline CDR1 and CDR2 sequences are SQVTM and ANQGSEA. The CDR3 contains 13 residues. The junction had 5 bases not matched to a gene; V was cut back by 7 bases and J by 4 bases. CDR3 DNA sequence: TGCAGCGCAGGGACAGGGGGTGGCACTGAAGCTTTCTTT. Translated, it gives CSAGTGGGTEAFF. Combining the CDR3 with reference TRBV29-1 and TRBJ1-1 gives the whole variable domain SAVISQKPSRDICQRGTSLTIQCQVDSQVTMMFWYRQQPGQSLTLIATANQGSEATYESGFVIDKFPISRPNLTFSTLTVSNMSPEDSSIYLCSAGTGGGTEAFFGQGTRLTVV.